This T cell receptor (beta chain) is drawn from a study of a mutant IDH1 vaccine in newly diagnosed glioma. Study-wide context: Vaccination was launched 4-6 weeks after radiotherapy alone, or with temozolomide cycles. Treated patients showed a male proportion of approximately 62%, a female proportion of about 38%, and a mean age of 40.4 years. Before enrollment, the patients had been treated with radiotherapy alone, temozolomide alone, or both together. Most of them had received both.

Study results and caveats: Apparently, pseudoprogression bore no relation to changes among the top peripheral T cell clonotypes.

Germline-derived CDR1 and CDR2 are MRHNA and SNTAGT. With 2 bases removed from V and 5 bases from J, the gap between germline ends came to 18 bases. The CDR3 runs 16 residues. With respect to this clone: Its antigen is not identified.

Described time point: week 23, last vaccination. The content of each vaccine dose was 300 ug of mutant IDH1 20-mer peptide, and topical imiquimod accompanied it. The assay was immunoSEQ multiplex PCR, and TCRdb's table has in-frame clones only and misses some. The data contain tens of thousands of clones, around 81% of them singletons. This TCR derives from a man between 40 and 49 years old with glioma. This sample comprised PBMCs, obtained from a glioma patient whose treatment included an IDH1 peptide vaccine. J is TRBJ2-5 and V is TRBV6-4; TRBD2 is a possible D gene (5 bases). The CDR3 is CASSDGWAGPGETQYF. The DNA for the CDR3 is TGTGCCAGCAGTGACGGTTGGGCGGGCCCTGGGGAGACCCAGTACTTC.